This TCR beta chain derives from a study of CD8+ T cells in alopecia areata. Trimming removed 0 bases at V and 0 bases at J, with 5 bases between. The germline gives CDR1 GTSNPN, CDR2 SVGIG (reference sequence). CDR3 length equals 13 residues. RNA was isolated and reverse transcribed to cDNA, the sequencing template. Produced via immunoSEQ multiplex PCR; TCRdb's table is partial and in-frame only. The sample records 110,000 or so clones, around 64% being singletons. Study findings and constraints: Clonality exceeded that of normal scalp in lesional scalp, most notably in alopecia totalis/universalis. Resident alphabeta T cells of normal skin are also sequenced in scalp samples. Between patients, shared TCR sequences were less clear than in mice. This was possibly due in part to HLA diversity in the patient population.

Isolation of CD4+ and CD8+ T cells from PBMCs was achieved by sorting. As concerns this clone: Antigen unknown.

Sequences were obtained from CD4+ T cells sorted from blood. V gene TRBV30 combines with J gene TRBJ1-2; D is undetermined. This TCR came from a human donor in good health. For the CDR3, the DNA is TGTGCCTGGAGTGTTTTATCTAACTATGGCTACACCTTC. Translated: CAWSVLSNYGYTF.